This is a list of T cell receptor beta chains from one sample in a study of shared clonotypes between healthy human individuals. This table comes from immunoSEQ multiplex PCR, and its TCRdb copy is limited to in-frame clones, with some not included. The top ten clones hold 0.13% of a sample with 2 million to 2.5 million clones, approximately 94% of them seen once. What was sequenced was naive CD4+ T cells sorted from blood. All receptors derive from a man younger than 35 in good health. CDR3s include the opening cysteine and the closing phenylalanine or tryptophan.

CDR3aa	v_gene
CASSLRRPTGNTIYF	TRBV28
CASGGRLGNQPQHF	TRBV28
CASSTGVTQETQYF	TRBV9
CASSQGGGRTDTQYF	TRBV4-3
CAIRGAGHEQYF	TRBV10-3
CASSPNSVNLDYEQYF	TRBV18
CASSSEETQYF	TRBV7-8
CASSLRTGSHHSGNTIYF	TRBV19
CASRPEGRSGNTIYF	TRBV6-1
CATSDRGSTDTQYF	TRBV19
CASRLESSYNSPLHF	TRBV11-2
CASSVPNSYEQYF	TRBV25-1
CASSPSTAARPNNEQFF	TRBV5-1
CASSTSGRTYNEQFF	TRBV5-6
CASSPPGEGEQFF	TRBV18
CASSLGRTQETQYF	TRBV5-1
CASSLGGLGYGYTF	TRBV5-1
CASSSLNEQYF	TRBV27
CASSYPTSGAYEQYF	TRBV6-5
CSARVANEQFF	TRBV20-1
CASRTLPGEVSGANVLTF	TRBV5-1
CASSESPGTDTQYF	TRBV10-1
CASSSWGGGAGETQYF	TRBV7-9
CAGRSGTSPLHF	TRBV2
CASSLEDRVYEQYF	TRBV5-1
CASRLGWSYEQYF	TRBV5-1
CTSSRVGGFGNEQFF	TRBV1
CASSSRESVYNEQFF	TRBV9
CAISARSGFNYGYTF	TRBV10-3
CASSLAGGTYTGELFF	TRBV5-1
CASSPTGSEQYF	TRBV18
CASGSRIRETQYF	TRBV5-1
CASSYTDRGMIYEQYF	TRBV6-7
CASSAVTVPMNTEAFF	TRBV9
CASRGQRGAPDTQYF	TRBV5-4
CASVANNSPLHF	TRBV2
CSVASQGATEAFF	TRBV29-1
CASSPGLATGELFF	TRBV18
CASRASGTYNEQFF	TRBV5-1
CASSRTGDTEAFF	TRBV5-1
CASKRQGGTDTQYF	TRBV7-9
CASSLDLLNTEAFF	TRBV11-2
CASSVPGGLYEQYF	TRBV2
CASTQENEKLFF	TRBV28
CASSKQTSGSPSYEQYF	TRBV5-1
CASSFKGTGAPLSSYNEQFF	TRBV27
CASTWEGLSNQPQHF	TRBV28
CAWSVARDRLYSSYEQYF	TRBV30
CASSVRGRTEAFF	TRBV6-1
CSVVWTGGAGNQPQHF	TRBV29-1
CASSSSFGLAGNPTGELFF	TRBV5-1
CAARRGETQYF	TRBV6-5